Listed below are T cell receptor beta chains from one sample, sequenced in a study of blood T cells in healthy people across ages. TCRdb passed the 5' RACE reads through MiXCR, listing each CDR3 protein once. The table includes over 600,000 distinct CDR3 sequences, 21% detected once. The material sequenced was blood. Receptors originate from a man in his 70s in good health. CDR3s include the opening cysteine and the closing phenylalanine or tryptophan. The order of the fields is clone size, V gene, D gene, J gene, CDR3 protein, CDR3 DNA. D genes are given only for firm matches. Clone sizes are given selectively: once, few, many, or a class where the clone is expanded.

>few|TRBV3-1|.|TRBJ2-5
CASSQSVEETQHF
TGTGCCAGCAGCCAATCTGTGGAGGAGACCCAGCACTTC
>.|TRBV10-3|.|TRBJ2-1
CAAGRAPLNEQFF
TGTGCCGCTGGCAGGGCCCCTTTGAATGAGCAGTTCTTC
>few|TRBV20-1|TRBD1|TRBJ1-5
CSATPGQVNQPQHF
TGCAGTGCCACACCGGGACAGGTTAATCAGCCCCAGCATTTT
>few|TRBV5-5|.|TRBJ2-3
CASSLRIATDTQYF
TGTGCCAGCAGCTTGAGGATTGCCACAGATACGCAGTATTTT
>few|TRBV19|.|TRBJ2-3
CASRPADTDTQYF
TGTGCCAGTAGACCCGCGGACACAGATACGCAGTATTTT
>.|TRBV29-1|.|TRBJ2-1
CSVEDPRGGSEQFF
TGCAGCGTTGAAGATCCCAGGGGCGGGAGTGAGCAGTTCTTC
>few|TRBV5-1|.|TRBJ1-2
CASSLEQGEGYTF
TGCGCCAGCAGCTTGGAACAGGGAGAGGGCTACACCTTC
>.|TRBV2|TRBD1|TRBJ2-7
CASSEGGQPYEQYF
TGTGCCAGCAGTGAAGGGGGACAGCCCTACGAGCAGTACTTC
>once|TRBV6-5|TRBD1|TRBJ2-5
CASSYSVRTGGYNEQLF
TGTGCCAGCAGTTACTCGGTTCGGACAGGGGGCTACAATGAGCAGCTCTTC
>few|TRBV18|.|TRBJ1-2
CASSPPLGNYGYTF
TGTGCCAGCTCACCTCCGTTAGGGAACTATGGCTACACCTTC
>.|TRBV20-1|.|TRBJ2-3
CSAPPAGADTQYF
TGCAGTGCCCCCCCTGCTGGAGCAGATACGCAGTATTTT
>few|TRBV19|TRBD2|TRBJ2-1
CASSMEKGLAGGNEQFF
TGTGCCAGTAGTATGGAGAAAGGACTAGCGGGAGGTAATGAGCAGTTCTTC
>.|TRBV20-1|.|TRBJ2-1
CSATKAPTGYNEQFF
TGCAGTGCTACAAAAGCCCCAACGGGCTACAATGAGCAGTTCTTC
>.|TRBV19|TRBD2|TRBJ2-3
CATSGGGSDTQYF
TGTGCCACATCGGGAGGGGGTTCGGATACGCAGTATTTT
>.|TRBV10-3|TRBD1|TRBJ2-3
CAISESRGQGAMDTQYF
TGTGCCATCAGTGAGTCGAGAGGACAGGGGGCAATGGATACGCAGTATTTT